The 32 T cell receptor beta chains below were found in one sample sequenced in a study of cytomegalovirus exposure and HLA in healthy donors. 13 Jbeta primers and 60 Vbeta primers were used for the PCR. Assay used: immunoSEQ multiplex PCR; TCRdb lists only in-frame clones, some missing. The table includes roughly 120,000 clones, approximately 80% detected once. The sample taken for sequencing was PBMCs. The receptors originated from a middle-aged man in good health and CMV-seronegative.

The V gene is TRBV11-2, the J gene TRBJ2-7; tentatively, D is TRBD1 (7 bases). Germline V gene lookup returns CDR1 SGHAT and CDR2 FQNNGV. The V end was cut by 5 bases, the J end by 6 bases, with 14 bases between. There are 13 residues in the CDR3. In DNA, the CDR3 is TGTGCCAGCAGCCCACGACAGGGAGGCGAGCAGTACTTC. It yields the protein CASSPRQGGEQYF.

This clone was detected only once. The junction does not match germline at one end; this may be a read error. The chain has TRBV5-4 and TRBJ2-1, with 7 bases that match TRBD2. CDR1 is SGHNT and CDR2 is YYREEE in the germline V gene (reference sequence). The CDR3 covers 12 residues. As DNA, the CDR3 is TGTGCCAGCAGCTTGGGGATGCGGGAGCAGCTCTTC. Its translation is CASSLGMREQLF.

The V and J genes are TRBV9 and TRBJ2-5; 7 nucleotides agree with TRBD2. Trimming took 3 bases from V and 1 from J; bases not matched to a gene: 3. The CDR3 is 14 amino acids. CDR1 is SGDLS, CDR2 YYNGEE, per germline. The DNA for the CDR3 is TGTGCCAGCAGCGAGACTAGCCGCCAAGAGACCCAGTACTTC. The encoded protein is CASSETSRQETQYF.

CDR3: CASSVEQGGGKLFF. In DNA, the CDR3 is TGTGCCAGCAGCGTAGAACAGGGGGGGGGAAAACTGTTTTTT. This chain uses TRBV9 with TRBJ1-4; the match to TRBD1 covers 8 bases. The CDR3 extends over 14 amino acids. V shed 0 bases, J shed 10 bases, and the junction held 5 bases outside the gene matches. CDR1 is SGDLS, CDR2 YYNGEE, per germline. Full variable domain (remainder filled in from reference TRBV9 and TRBJ1-4): DSGVTQTPKHLITATGQRVTLRCSPRSGDLSVYWYQQSLDQGLQFLIQYYNGEERAKGNILERFSAQQFPDLHSELNLSSLELGDSALYFCASSVEQGGGKLFFGSGTQLSVL.

The V call is TRBV7-2, the J call TRBJ1-1; D unclear. The length of the CDR3 is 13 residues. Between the trimmed V and J ends, which lost 3 bases and 5 bases, there was a span of 10 bases. Germline loops: CDR1 SGHTA, CDR2 FQGNSA. The CDR3 loop is CASSLLPGTEAFF. The DNA for the CDR3 is TGTGCCAGCAGCTTGCTCCCGGGGACTGAAGCTTTCTTT.

The genes are TRBV5-4 and TRBJ2-7; D perhaps matches TRBD1 (6 bases). This CDR3 comprises 14 residues. V dropped 4 bases and J dropped 3 bases, with 14 bases sitting between them. CDR1 is SGHNT and CDR2 is YYREEE in the germline V gene (reference sequence). The CDR3 DNA reads TGTGCCAGCAGCCCGGCAGGGGTGCGCTACGAGCAGTACTTC. Amino acid sequence: CASSPAGVRYEQYF.

This sequence joins TRBV6-5 and TRBJ1-1, with D possibly matching TRBD1 (6 bases). Germline V gene data show CDR1 as MNHEY and CDR2 as SVGAGI. CDR3 length: 16 amino acids. V lost 4 bases, J lost 6 bases, and 21 bases lay in between. The CDR3 coding sequence is TGTGCCAGCAGTTCTCGACTGTCGGGGGGCTGGGCTGAAGCTTTCTTT. Protein: CASSSRLSGGWAEAFF.

The sample holds one count of this clone. V usage is TRBV29-1 and J usage is TRBJ2-7; 7 bases are a match to TRBD1. CDR3 length equals 13 residues. Germline CDR1 SQVTM, CDR2 ANQGSEA. V shed 7 bases and J 4 bases; nucleotides not matched to a gene: 10. The CDR3 DNA sequence: TGCAGCGCCGCGACAGGGATCCGGTACGAGCAGTACTTC. It encodes CSAATGIRYEQYF.

The sample holds a few counts of this clone. The rearrangement links TRBV2 to TRBJ1-5, with D tentatively TRBD1 (5 bases). V lost 7 bases, J lost 3 bases, and 13 bases lay in between. The CDR3 totals 14 residues. Germline assignment: CDR1 SNHLY and CDR2 FYNNEI. CDR3 sequence reads: CASTGADFNQPQHF. CDR3 nucleotide sequence: TGTGCCAGCACTGGGGCGGATTTCAATCAGCCCCAGCATTTT.

This rearrangement joins TRBV18 to TRBJ1-5; D perhaps matches TRBD1 (6 bases). The CDR3 runs to 14 residues. V shed 4 bases and J shed 2 bases, with 9 bases lying between them. The V gene's germline CDR1 is KGHSH and CDR2 LQKENI. Written as DNA, the CDR3 is TGTGCCAGCTCACTACAGGGACGCAATCAGCCCCAGCATTTT. Translating it yields CASSLQGRNQPQHF.

The rearrangement links TRBV6-6 to TRBJ1-1, with D possibly matching TRBD1 (5 bases). V gave up 5 bases and J gave up 5 bases, with 18 bases separating them. The CDR3 contains 15 residues. Germline V gives CDR1 MNHNY, CDR2 SVGAGI (reference sequence). The CDR3 sequence: CASSPRQQGKTEAFF. The DNA for the CDR3 is TGTGCCAGCAGTCCTAGACAGCAGGGTAAGACTGAAGCTTTCTTT.

The chain employs TRBV5-4 and TRBJ2-1; 7 bases align to TRBD1. With V trimmed by 4 bases and J by 2 bases, 9 bases remained unmatched. Germline CDR1 and CDR2: SGHNT and YYREEE (reference sequence). CDR3 length: 16 residues. The CDR3 loop reads CASSRTRGSTYNEQFF. CDR3 DNA sequence: TGTGCCAGCAGCCGCACCAGGGGGTCGACCTACAATGAGCAGTTCTTC.

The chain combines TRBV28 with TRBJ2-4; 9 bases are a match to TRBD2. Germline V gives CDR1 MDHEN, CDR2 SYDVKM. V dropped 3 bases and J dropped 6; count of bases not matched to a gene: 6. This CDR3 contains 15 residues. In nucleotides, the CDR3 is TGTGCCAGCAGTTTCCGGGGACTAGCAGTAAACATTCAGTACTTC. This codes for CASSFRGLAVNIQYF.

This chain uses TRBV19 with TRBJ2-1; 9 bases are a match to TRBD2. The ends lost 4 bases at V and 7 bases at J; junction bases unmatched: 8. The CDR3 is 15 amino acids. Germline CDR1 is LNHDA and CDR2 is SQIVND (reference sequence). The CDR3 DNA sequence: TGTGCCAGTAGTAGCGGGGGGGCCAGTTTAAATGAGCAGTTCTTC. This gives the protein CASSSGGASLNEQFF.

The chain employs TRBV11-3 and TRBJ2-2; 9 bases fit TRBD1. Germline V lookup: CDR1 SGHNT, CDR2 YENEEA. The CDR3 covers 15 residues. V lost 4 bases, J lost 3 bases, and 3 bases stayed unmatched. The CDR3 here is CASSSRQGDTGELFF. The CDR3 bases are TGTGCCAGCAGCTCGCGACAGGGGGACACCGGGGAGCTGTTTTTT. Together with reference TRBV11-3 and TRBJ2-2, the CDR3 gives the full variable domain: EAGVVQSPRYKIIEKKQPVAFWCNPISGHNTLYWYLQNLGQGPELLIRYENEEAVDDSQLPKDRFSAERLKGVDSTLKIQPAELGDSAVYLCASSSRQGDTGELFFGEGSRLTVL.

The chain couples TRBV7-9 to TRBJ2-1, with TRBD1 identical over 7 bases. CDR1 and CDR2 from the germline V gene are SEHNR and FQNEAQ (reference sequence). The CDR3 covers 15 residues. The V segment lost 3 bases and the J segment 0 bases; nucleotides outside the gene matches: 2. The CDR3 sequence: CASSFSGGSYNEQFF. The CDR3 DNA is TGTGCCAGCAGCTTCTCAGGGGGCTCCTACAATGAGCAGTTCTTC.

The chain has TRBV15 and TRBJ2-3, with 7 bases that match TRBD2. The CDR3 extends over 13 amino acids. Germline assignment: CDR1 LNHNV and CDR2 YYDKDF (reference sequence). With V trimmed by 8 bases and J by 2 bases, 4 bases remained unmatched. The CDR3 coding sequence is TGTGCCACCGGACTAGAAGACACAGATACGCAGTATTTT. Amino acids: CATGLEDTDTQYF.

V usage is TRBV9 and J usage is TRBJ2-1; 8 nucleotides agree with TRBD1. Germline loops: CDR1 SGDLS, CDR2 YYNGEE. Trimming removed 3 bases from V and 5 bases from J; junction bases left unmatched: 4. CDR3 size: 14 residues. The CDR3 bases are TGTGCCAGCAGCGAGACGGGACAGGACAATGAGCAGTTCTTC. It translates to CASSETGQDNEQFF.

The gene calls are TRBV7-2 and TRBJ1-6, with 10 bases aligning to TRBD1. The CDR3 contains 18 residues. The germline CDR1 and CDR2 sequences are SGHTA and FQGNSA. V shed 3 bases, J shed 5 bases, and the junction held 10 bases outside the gene matches. In DNA form, the CDR3 reads TGTGCCAGCAGCTTCGCCGGGACAGGGGCCGTAAATAATTCACCCCTCCACTTT. It specifies CASSFAGTGAVNNSPLHF.

The V call is TRBV4-3, the J call TRBJ1-6, with D perhaps TRBD1 (5 bases). V was clipped by 0 bases and J by 0 bases, with 12 bases between them. The CDR3 totals 18 residues. Germline lookup yields CDR1 LGHNA and CDR2 YSLEER. The DNA of the CDR3 is TGCGCCAGCAGCCAAGATCTAAGGGGAAGCTCCTATAATTCACCCCTCCACTTT. It yields the protein CASSQDLRGSSYNSPLHF.

This rearrangement joins TRBV28 to TRBJ2-2; D is possibly TRBD1 (6 bases). Deletions cut 5 bases from V and 2 bases from J, with 15 bases between. Germline V gives CDR1 MDHEN, CDR2 SYDVKM. The CDR3 sequence is 16 residues long. The CDR3 region is CASSPRGGLNTGELFF. DNA of the CDR3: TGTGCCAGCAGTCCCAGGGGCGGCCTTAACACCGGGGAGCTGTTTTTT.

This clone was seen just once. This chain joins TRBV27 and TRBJ1-2; TRBD1 aligns across 9 bases. The CDR3 totals 15 residues. Germline loops: CDR1 MNHEY, CDR2 SMNVEV (reference sequence). The junction had 9 bases not matched to a gene; V was cut back by 6 bases and J by 4 bases. The CDR3 nucleotides are TGTGCCAGCAGACAGGGGGCCCAGAGCCTCTATGGCTACACCTTC. Residues: CASRQGAQSLYGYTF.

The J gene is TRBJ2-6, the V gene TRBV7-8; 7 bases are shared with TRBD1. CDR1 and CDR2 (germline): SGHVS, FQNEAQ. The CDR3 is 15 residues long. The V segment lost 5 bases and the J segment 5 bases; nucleotides outside the gene matches: 6. CDR3 sequence: CASSVTGARANVLTF. CDR3 DNA sequence: TGTGCCAGCAGCGTCACAGGGGCTCGGGCCAACGTCCTGACTTTC.

J is TRBJ2-2 and V is TRBV5-1; 7 positions match TRBD1. V gave up 7 bases and J gave up 0 bases; unmatched junction bases: 3. From germline, CDR1 is SGHRS and CDR2 YFSETQ. The CDR3 totals 14 residues. The CDR3 DNA reads TGCGCCAGCTCCGGACAGGCGAACACCGGGGAGCTGTTTTTT. It codes for CASSGQANTGELFF. The whole variable domain, filled in from reference TRBV5-1 and TRBJ2-2, reads KAGVTQTPRYLIKTRGQQVTLSCSPISGHRSVSWYQQTPGQGLQFLFEYFSETQRNKGNFPGRFSGRQFSNSRSEMNVSTLELGDSALYLCASSGQANTGELFFGEGSRLTVL.

The V gene is TRBV28, the J gene TRBJ1-1, with a tentative D call TRBD1 (5 bases). V lost 7 bases, J lost 4 bases, and 19 bases lay in between. The CDR3 is 15 amino acids. Germline-derived CDR1 and CDR2 are MDHEN and SYDVKM. CDR3 protein: CASIPPGLRGTEAFF. In nucleotides, the CDR3 is TGTGCCAGCATCCCCCCGGGCCTTAGGGGCACTGAAGCTTTCTTT. Supplemented by reference TRBV28 and TRBJ1-1, the full variable domain reads DVKVTQSSRYLVKRTGEKVFLECVQDMDHENMFWYRQDPGLGLRLIYFSYDVKMKEKGDIPEGYSVSREKKERFSLILESASTNQTSMYLCASIPPGLRGTEAFFGQGTRLTVV.

V gene TRBV29-1 combines with J gene TRBJ2-1, with 14 positions matching TRBD2. J was trimmed by 10 bases and V by 7 bases; bases with no gene match: 9. Germline loops: CDR1 SQVTM, CDR2 ANQGSEA. This CDR3 comprises 14 residues. In nucleotides, the CDR3 is TGCAGCGGACGACTAGCGGGAGGGTTAGGGGAGCAGTTCTTC. Its protein product is CSGRLAGGLGEQFF.

This chain uses TRBV7-8 with TRBJ1-1; 10 bases match TRBD1. Germline trimming cut 5 bases from V and 5 bases from J; bases unmatched to any gene: 5. CDR3 length: 14 residues. Germline V gives CDR1 SGHVS, CDR2 FQNEAQ. The CDR3 DNA reads TGTGCCAGCAGCCCAGGACAGGGGGTAACTGAAGCTTTCTTT. Its protein product is CASSPGQGVTEAFF. The full variable domain, with the rest looked up from reference TRBV7-8 and TRBJ1-1, is GAGVSQSPRYKVAKRGQDVALRCDPISGHVSLFWYQQALGQGPEFLTYFQNEAQLDKSGLPSDRFFAERPEGSVSTLKIQRTQQEDSAVYLCASSPGQGVTEAFFGQGTRLTVV.

V is TRBV25-1 and J is TRBJ2-3; 10 bases are a match to TRBD1. CDR1 is MGHDK and CDR2 is SYGVNS in the germline V gene. The CDR3 runs 16 residues. The ends lost 5 bases at V and 1 base at J; junction bases unmatched: 6. The CDR3 reads CASSPVGTGGTDTQYF. CDR3 nucleotides: TGTGCCAGCAGTCCTGTTGGGACAGGGGGCACAGATACGCAGTATTTT.

CDR3: CASSPGSLGTGGHEQYF. DNA of the CDR3: TGTGCCAGCAGCCCAGGGTCCCTCGGGACAGGGGGCCACGAGCAGTACTTC. This rearrangement joins TRBV11-2 to TRBJ2-7; the match to TRBD1 covers 12 bases. After removal of 5 bases from V and 5 bases from J, the junction contained 13 bases not matched to a gene. Germline V gives CDR1 SGHAT, CDR2 FQNNGV. This CDR3 contains 17 residues.

In this sample, this clone turned up once. V and J are TRBV4-1 and TRBJ1-1; the D gene is possibly TRBD1 (5 bases). The CDR3 spans 14 residues. Germline CDR1 MGHRA, CDR2 YSYEKL. Trimming took off 0 bases at V and 1 base at J, with 6 bases between the two ends. In DNA form, the CDR3 reads TGCGCCAGCAGCCAAGATAGGGGGAACACTGAAGCTTTCTTT. Its protein is CASSQDRGNTEAFF.

The CDR3, as DNA: TGTGCCAGCAGCGCCCGGGACAGGGGCGAGCAGTACTTC. This encodes CASSARDRGEQYF. This chain connects TRBV7-2 to TRBJ2-7; 10 nucleotides agree with TRBD1. V was pared by 5 bases and J by 6 bases, with 4 bases of the junction left unmatched. Germline CDR1 is SGHTA and CDR2 is FQGNSA. This CDR3 spans 13 amino acids.

This chain uses TRBV27 with TRBJ1-5; 7 nucleotides match TRBD1. Per germline, CDR1 MNHEY and CDR2 SMNVEV (reference sequence). J gave up 3 bases and V 3 bases, and 5 bases lay outside the gene matches. This CDR3 region has 15 residues. The CDR3 sequence is CASSLDGTDNQPQHF. For the CDR3, the DNA is TGTGCCAGCAGTTTGGACGGGACAGACAATCAGCCCCAGCATTTT.